Listed below are T cell receptor beta chains from one sample, sequenced in a study of cytomegalovirus exposure and HLA in healthy donors. Here immunoSEQ multiplex PCR was the method, and the copy in TCRdb shows in-frame clones only, minus some. This table holds fewer than 70,000 clones. The source material was PBMCs. The origin of the receptors is a man aged 30 to 39 in good health and CMV-seropositive. The CDR3 runs from the conserved cysteine through the conserved F or W. The order of the fields is J gene, V gene, CDR3 protein.

j_call: TRBJ2-3; v_call: TRBV4-1; cdr3_aa: CASSQATSGGSTDTQYF
j_call: TRBJ1-2; v_call: TRBV5-6; cdr3_aa: CASSLQGGRGEGYTF
j_call: TRBJ1-3; v_call: TRBV4-1; cdr3_aa: CASSDFHSRASGNTIYF
j_call: TRBJ2-2; v_call: TRBV11-2; cdr3_aa: CASSHPFLAGGENTGELFF
j_call: TRBJ2-2; v_call: TRBV6-5; cdr3_aa: CASSYSEGAAGELFF
j_call: TRBJ2-5; v_call: TRBV9; cdr3_aa: CASSPGIAGGPVQENQYF
j_call: TRBJ1-2; v_call: TRBV25-1; cdr3_aa: CASSEWGGNYGYTF
j_call: TRBJ1-1; v_call: TRBV6-5; cdr3_aa: CASSRPGQGNTEAFF
j_call: TRBJ2-7; v_call: TRBV5-8; cdr3_aa: CASTPQGSSYEQYF
j_call: TRBJ2-7; v_call: TRBV6-1; cdr3_aa: CASSSGRAYEQYF
j_call: TRBJ1-4; v_call: TRBV25-1; cdr3_aa: CASSEFGRDNEKLFF
j_call: TRBJ1-2; v_call: TRBV15; cdr3_aa: CATSREGTGMNGYTF
j_call: TRBJ2-5; v_call: TRBV2; cdr3_aa: CASSLERGRQETQYF
j_call: TRBJ1-6; v_call: TRBV5-1; cdr3_aa: CASSLAEGQDSPLHF
j_call: TRBJ2-7; v_call: TRBV9; cdr3_aa: CASSLPGFDYEQYF
j_call: TRBJ1-6; v_call: TRBV9; cdr3_aa: CASSPGRAHSPLHF
j_call: TRBJ1-6; v_call: TRBV6-6; cdr3_aa: CASFAGQGDSPLHF
j_call: TRBJ2-5; v_call: TRBV27; cdr3_aa: CASSLRRLPDLTQYF
j_call: TRBJ1-1; v_call: TRBV18; cdr3_aa: CASSPYGTVEAFF
j_call: TRBJ1-2; v_call: TRBV25-1; cdr3_aa: CASSESGVGYTF
j_call: TRBJ1-1; v_call: TRBV30; cdr3_aa: CAWSWTGLNTEAFF
j_call: TRBJ2-1; v_call: TRBV15; cdr3_aa: CATSKASGRSNEQFF
j_call: TRBJ2-7; v_call: TRBV4-2; cdr3_aa: CASSQQGQISYEQYF
j_call: TRBJ2-1; v_call: TRBV30; cdr3_aa: CAWSVRGHYDNEQFF
j_call: TRBJ1-4; v_call: TRBV15; cdr3_aa: CATSREGAGNEKLFF
j_call: TRBJ2-3; v_call: TRBV6-5; cdr3_aa: CASSYRTATDTQYF
j_call: TRBJ1-1; v_call: TRBV2; cdr3_aa: CASSPLVGGEAFF
j_call: TRBJ2-2; v_call: TRBV30; cdr3_aa: CAIGTSGGLGELFF
j_call: TRBJ1-1; v_call: TRBV11-1; cdr3_aa: CASSRDRGRTEAFF
j_call: TRBJ2-7; v_call: TRBV2; cdr3_aa: CASTFDRNNYEQYF
j_call: TRBJ1-5; v_call: TRBV19; cdr3_aa: CASSMTGWVQPQHF
j_call: TRBJ1-2; v_call: TRBV5-1; cdr3_aa: CASSLGRGYGYTF
j_call: TRBJ2-5; v_call: TRBV10-3; cdr3_aa: CAISESSETQYF
j_call: TRBJ2-7; v_call: TRBV4-2; cdr3_aa: CASSPTSGAYEQYF
j_call: TRBJ2-3; v_call: TRBV29-1; cdr3_aa: CSVEVGTSGDTQYF
j_call: TRBJ1-1; v_call: TRBV5-1; cdr3_aa: CASSLGLTNTEAFF
j_call: TRBJ1-2; v_call: TRBV6-5; cdr3_aa: CASSEEGGIGYTF
j_call: TRBJ2-7; v_call: TRBV6-1; cdr3_aa: CASNQNYEQYF
j_call: TRBJ2-1; v_call: TRBV7-9; cdr3_aa: CASSLPGLHEQFF
j_call: TRBJ2-7; v_call: TRBV2; cdr3_aa: CASRIDTYEQYF
j_call: TRBJ1-1; v_call: TRBV5-1; cdr3_aa: CASSLAGGGGTEAFF
j_call: TRBJ2-1; v_call: TRBV5-6; cdr3_aa: CASSFARSSYNEQFF
j_call: TRBJ2-5; v_call: TRBV5-1; cdr3_aa: CASSGRTRGSVETQYF
j_call: TRBJ1-2; v_call: TRBV7-8; cdr3_aa: CASSSRGSTGRRRYTF
j_call: TRBJ1-2; v_call: TRBV27; cdr3_aa: CASSPGQGITVHGYTF
j_call: TRBJ2-1; v_call: TRBV11-2; cdr3_aa: CARSHNNEQFF
j_call: TRBJ2-7; v_call: TRBV19; cdr3_aa: CASSFATGVMYEQYF
j_call: TRBJ1-6; v_call: TRBV30; cdr3_aa: CAWSVMIARGDSHLHF
j_call: TRBJ2-1; v_call: TRBV6-1; cdr3_aa: CASSELGGGSSDNEQFF
j_call: TRBJ1-3; v_call: TRBV7-9; cdr3_aa: CASSALTGSGNTIYF
j_call: TRBJ2-3; v_call: TRBV2; cdr3_aa: CASIADTDKQYF
j_call: TRBJ1-1; v_call: TRBV6-5; cdr3_aa: CASMGGSKGDTEAFF
j_call: TRBJ2-5; v_call: TRBV29-1; cdr3_aa: CSVDNSTETQYF
j_call: TRBJ2-7; v_call: TRBV21-1; cdr3_aa: CASSVDRTGSAYEQYF
j_call: TRBJ2-5; v_call: TRBV4-1; cdr3_aa: CASSQLSVQETQYF
j_call: TRBJ1-6; v_call: TRBV6-1; cdr3_aa: CASNTGRSYNSPLHF
j_call: TRBJ2-1; v_call: TRBV4-1; cdr3_aa: CASSYNEQFF
j_call: TRBJ2-1; v_call: TRBV30; cdr3_aa: CAWSVGTVDEQFF